This T cell receptor (beta chain) comes out of a study of blood T cell repertoires in COVID-19 (dated by TCRdb to about 2020). Background on the whole study: The collaborator samples originated in the United States, Italy and Spain and spanned the acute and convalescent phases of COVID-19. The prospective study material was composed of cDNA or gDNA derived from T cells, B-cell-depleted T cells, or PBMCs. Subjects who had been exposed to COVID-19, were actively infected with it, or had recovered from it provided the deeply sampled blood TCRbeta repertoires that made up the dataset. The repertoires were released in a freely available public database meant as a resource for research on the immune response to SARS-CoV-2. The samples were drawn from the first 160 participants of the ongoing ImmuneRACE study and from under 1,500 subjects provided by 6 global collaborators. The sample metadata nearly always contained a de-identified subject ID, COVID-19 status, age in years and sex. Where available, HLA class I and class II types were obtained from metadata supplied by the sample provider rather than from assay-based typing.

A remark on this clone: There is no known antigen for this receptor. No much larger clone exists at a distance of one base, and base qualities are not known.

Overall study outcomes, separate from this receptor: The amount of clinical and demographic metadata varied by source and participant and was provided uncurated.

Sequences MNHEY (CDR1) and SVGAGI (CDR2) are obtained from the germline V gene. V and J are truncated by 8 bases and 3 bases respectively, leaving an intervening sequence of 13 bases. The CDR3 holds 13 amino acids from the cysteine to the phenylalanine. Only CDR3 DNA remains: 39 bases, in frame from the first base. At one collaborating source in Seattle, patients were enrolled during active infection and were followed longitudinally through the course of disease. Each collaborating institution followed its own protocols to collect whole blood in K2EDTA tubes. Collaborator samples were shipped for TCRbeta analysis as frozen whole blood, isolated PBMCs, or DNA extracted from either sample type. TCRbeta CDR3 regions were amplified from genomic DNA using the immunoSEQ Assay, a bias-controlled multiplex PCR. Concerning the study's data processing: The number of nucleated cells in each sample was estimated from the amplification of reference gene primers within the assay. Sequence reads were collapsed and filtered to measure the absolute abundance of every unique TCRbeta CDR3 rearrangement. For each sample, productive Simpson clonality was calculated by taking the square root of Simpson's diversity index across productive rearrangements. TCRdb stores this immuneACCESS table with in-frame sequences only. Part of the clones is absent; in the studies checked, under half of the shortfall reflects unresolved V genes, and no reason is known for the rest. V and J calls and clone size are given by that table; D and trimming were obtained from the DNA. The table for this sample lists around 440,000 clones; around 88% of them were counted only once. Over 10% of the sample lies in the top ten.

Sequenced sample: peripheral blood. The sequence joins TRBV6-5 to TRBJ1-2; no D gene call is confident. The origin of this receptor is a woman in her forties or fifties with COVID-19, enrolled during active disease. This receptor has the CDR3 CASGRTSDYGYTF. The DNA sequence reads TGTGCCAGCGGGCGAACGTCGGACTATGGCTACACCTTC.